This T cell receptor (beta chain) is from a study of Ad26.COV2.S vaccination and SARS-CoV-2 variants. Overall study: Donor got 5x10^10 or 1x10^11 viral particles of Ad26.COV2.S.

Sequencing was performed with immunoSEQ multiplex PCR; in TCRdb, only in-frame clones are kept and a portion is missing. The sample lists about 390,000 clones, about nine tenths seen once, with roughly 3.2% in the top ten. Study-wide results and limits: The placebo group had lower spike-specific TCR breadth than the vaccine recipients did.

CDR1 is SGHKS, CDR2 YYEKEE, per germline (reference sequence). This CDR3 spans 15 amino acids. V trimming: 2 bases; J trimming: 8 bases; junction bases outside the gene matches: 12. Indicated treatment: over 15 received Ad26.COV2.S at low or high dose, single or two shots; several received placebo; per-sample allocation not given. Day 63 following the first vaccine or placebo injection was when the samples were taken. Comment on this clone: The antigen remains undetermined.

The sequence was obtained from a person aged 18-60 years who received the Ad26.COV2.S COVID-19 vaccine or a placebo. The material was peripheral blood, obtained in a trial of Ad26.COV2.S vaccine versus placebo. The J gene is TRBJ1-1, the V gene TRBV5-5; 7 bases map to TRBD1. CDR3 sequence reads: CASSLVTGPSNEAFF. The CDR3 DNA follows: TGTGCCAGCAGCTTAGTGACAGGGCCCTCAAACGAAGCTTTCTTT.